This T cell receptor beta chain was sequenced for a study of early stage breast cancer tumors. At the level of the study: Samples were sequenced at 7.5 to 10-fold average coverage.

Each sample had two DNA replicates, 0.45 to 0.65 ug blood or roughly 1.4 ug tissue. Clones were sequenced by immunoSEQ multiplex PCR, and TCRdb holds only the in-frame ones, with some missing. Altogether roughly 4,700 clones are present, 60% to 65% being singletons, with the ten largest covering roughly a quarter. The TCR originated in a person aged 50-59 years with breast cancer. Material for sequencing was breast tumor tissue.

The CDR3 spells CASSYSISASRMEQYF. Here the CDR3 DNA reads TGTGCCAGCAGTTACTCGATATCAGCTAGCAGGATGGAGCAGTACTTC. This chain uses TRBV6-5 with TRBJ2-7; tentative D call: TRBD2 (5 bases). Between the trimmed V and J ends, which lost 0 bases and 7 bases, there was a span of 19 bases. CDR1 is MNHEY and CDR2 is SVGAGI in the germline V gene. There are 16 residues in the CDR3.